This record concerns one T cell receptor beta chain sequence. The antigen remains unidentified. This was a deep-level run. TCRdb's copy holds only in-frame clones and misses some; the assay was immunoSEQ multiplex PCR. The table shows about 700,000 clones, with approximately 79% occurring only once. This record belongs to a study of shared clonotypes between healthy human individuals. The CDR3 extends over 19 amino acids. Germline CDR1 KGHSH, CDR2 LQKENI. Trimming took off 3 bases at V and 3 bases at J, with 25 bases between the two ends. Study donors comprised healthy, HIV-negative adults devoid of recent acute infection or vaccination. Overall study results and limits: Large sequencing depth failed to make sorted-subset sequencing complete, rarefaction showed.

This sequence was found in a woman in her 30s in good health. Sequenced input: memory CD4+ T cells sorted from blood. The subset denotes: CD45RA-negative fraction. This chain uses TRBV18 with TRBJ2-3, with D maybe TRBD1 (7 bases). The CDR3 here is CASSPRIQGGYGETDTQYF. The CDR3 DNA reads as TGTGCCAGCTCACCGAGGATCCAGGGGGGTTACGGAGAGACAGATACGCAGTATTTT. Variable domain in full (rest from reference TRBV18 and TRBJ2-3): NAGVMQNPRHLVRRRGQEARLRCSPMKGHSHVYWYRQLPEEGLKFMVYLQKENIIDESGMPKERFSAEFPKEGPSILRIQQVVRGDSAAYFCASSPRIQGGYGETDTQYFGPGTRLTVL.